This TCR beta chain appears in the sequencing data of a study of beta chain features in type 1 diabetes. Study observations and caveats: Shorter templates may be favored by PCR, equally so in patients and controls.

The trim removed 3 bases at V and 1 base at J, leaving 8 bases unmatched. The CDR3 is 17 residues long. Germline lookup yields CDR1 SGHVS and CDR2 FNYEAQ. Reverse transcribing all isolated RNA meant expressed TCRB transcripts were sequenced. Method: immunoSEQ multiplex PCR; TCRdb's copy keeps in-frame clones and lacks some. The sample has under 400,000 clones, around 20% seen once. Concerning this clone itself: No antigen is known for it.

The source is a woman between 18 and 29 years old in good health. This chain connects TRBV7-6 to TRBJ2-3, with 9 nucleotides matching TRBD2. The specimen sequenced was naive CD4+ T cells from blood. CDR3 in DNA: TGTGCCAGCAGCTTTCGTCACCCTAGCGGGGGCACAGATACGCAGTATTTT. Protein: CASSFRHPSGGTDTQYF.